This entry features one T cell receptor (beta chain) sequence. Its matching antigen is unknown. The entry originates in a study of PD-1 blockade in classical Hodgkin lymphoma. This table comes from immunoSEQ multiplex PCR, and its TCRdb copy is limited to in-frame clones, with some not included. The table has approximately 7,500 clones, 80% to 90% seen once. Exposure to brentuximab vedotin varied, and each patient had relapsed following autologous stem cell transplantation. Complete response, partial response or progressive disease made up the best responses. Trimming removed 4 bases from V and 5 bases from J; junction bases left unmatched: 9. The CDR3 loop spans 15 amino acids. Germline values: CDR1 MNHEY, CDR2 SVGAGI. Study conclusions and caveats: Patients starting nivolumab under 1 year after ASCT were excluded. Diversity in CD4+ TCRs, unlike that measured in CD8+ TCRs, had risen significantly by C4D1. Relapsed/refractory patients reportedly had the lowest baseline TCR diversity, below newly diagnosed patients, who were below healthy donors.

Sequences were derived from peripheral blood mononuclear cells (PBMCs), sampled at baseline. V and J are TRBV6-5 and TRBJ1-1, with 8 bases aligning to TRBD1. The clonotype was recovered from a human donor with classical Hodgkin lymphoma. This chain's CDR3 is CASSSVQGAGTEAFF. CDR3 nucleotides: TGTGCCAGCAGTTCCGTTCAGGGGGCGGGAACTGAAGCTTTCTTT.